The following is a T cell receptor beta chain sequence with its context. This sample was included in a study of blood T cell repertoires in COVID-19. Study background: T cells, B-cell-depleted T cells, or PBMCs supplied cDNA or gDNA.

The CDR3 length is 13 residues. Germline loops: CDR1 MDHEN, CDR2 SYDVKM. V lost 7 bases and J 1 base, leaving 11 bases between the germline ends. Clones were read by immunoSEQ multiplex PCR, and TCRdb kept only the in-frame ones, dropping some. This table holds tens of thousands of clones, 87% found once. This chain links TRBV28 with TRBJ2-7, with D tentatively TRBD1 (6 bases). The sequence came from a woman in her sixties with COVID-19, enrolled during active disease. Sequencing was performed on peripheral blood. CDR3 protein: CASTQQGSYEQYF. The CDR3 region has the DNA TGTGCCAGCACCCAACAGGGTTCCTACGAGCAGTACTTC.